The clone carrying this T cell receptor (beta chain) was counted at least ten times. These data come from a study of blood T cell repertoires in COVID-19. CDR3 size: 17 residues. The method was immunoSEQ multiplex PCR; TCRdb's version includes in-frame clones alone and lacks a portion of them. The sample holds approximately 70,000 clones, 75% to 90% seen once. Source material: peripheral blood. The chain carries TRBV21-1 and TRBJ2-7; the D call TRBD2 from the table was never checked on the DNA. TRBV21-1 is given as a pseudogene. The sequence was obtained from a human donor in a cohort sampled during active COVID-19. DNA for the CDR3: TGTGCCAGCAGCGGTAGCGACCGGGGGGGCCTCGACCACGAGCAGTACTTC. It encodes CASSGSDRGGLDHEQYF.